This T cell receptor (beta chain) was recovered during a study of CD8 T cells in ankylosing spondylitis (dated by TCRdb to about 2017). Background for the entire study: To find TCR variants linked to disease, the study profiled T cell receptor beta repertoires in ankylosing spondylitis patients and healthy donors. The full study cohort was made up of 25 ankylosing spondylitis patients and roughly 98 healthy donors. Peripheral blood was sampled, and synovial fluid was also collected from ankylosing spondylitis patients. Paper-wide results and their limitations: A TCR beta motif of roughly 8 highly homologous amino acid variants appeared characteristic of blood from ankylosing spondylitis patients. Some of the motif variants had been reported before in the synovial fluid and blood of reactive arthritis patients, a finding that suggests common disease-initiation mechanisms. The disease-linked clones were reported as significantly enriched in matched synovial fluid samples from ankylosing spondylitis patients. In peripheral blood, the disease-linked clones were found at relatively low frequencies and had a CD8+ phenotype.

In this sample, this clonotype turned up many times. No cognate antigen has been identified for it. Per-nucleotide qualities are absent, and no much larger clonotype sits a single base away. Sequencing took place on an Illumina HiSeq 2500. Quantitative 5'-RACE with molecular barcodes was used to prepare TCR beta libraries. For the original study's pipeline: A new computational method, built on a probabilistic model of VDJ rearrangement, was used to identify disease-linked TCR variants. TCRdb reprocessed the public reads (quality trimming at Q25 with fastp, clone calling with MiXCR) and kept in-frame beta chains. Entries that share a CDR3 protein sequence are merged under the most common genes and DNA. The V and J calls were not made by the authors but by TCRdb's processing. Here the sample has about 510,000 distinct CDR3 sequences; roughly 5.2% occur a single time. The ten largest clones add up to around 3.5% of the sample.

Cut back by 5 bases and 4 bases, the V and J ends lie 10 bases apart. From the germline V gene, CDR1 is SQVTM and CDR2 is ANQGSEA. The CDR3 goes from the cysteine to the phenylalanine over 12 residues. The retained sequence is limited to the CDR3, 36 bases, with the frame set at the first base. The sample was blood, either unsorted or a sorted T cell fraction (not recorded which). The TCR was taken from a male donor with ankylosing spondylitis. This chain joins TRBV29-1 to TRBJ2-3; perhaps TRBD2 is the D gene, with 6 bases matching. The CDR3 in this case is CSVLPGADTQYF. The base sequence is TGCAGCGTTCTCCCGGGGGCAGATACGCAGTATTTT.